This TCR beta chain was sequenced for a study of brain metastases from non-small cell lung cancer. Measured with immunoSEQ multiplex PCR; TCRdb has only the in-frame clones, and not every one. Here the sample spans 2,500 to 3,500 clones, 78% being singletons. On this clone itself: Germline and junction disagree at one end, which may indicate a read error.

The sample consisted of primary lung tumor tissue. This receptor was taken from a donor over 35 with non-small cell lung cancer.

CDR3 in amino acids: CVTSDPSGGYGNEQFF. CDR3 nucleotides: TGTGTCACCAGTGACCCTAGCGGGGGGTACGGCAATGAGCAGTTCTTC. The gene calls are TRBV24-1 and TRBJ2-1, with TRBD2 matching 11 bases. From germline, CDR1 is KGHDR and CDR2 SFDVKD. The CDR3 is made up of 16 amino acids.